The TCR beta chain described here comes from a study of cytomegalovirus exposure and HLA in healthy donors (dated by TCRdb to about 2017). About the study as a whole: In an earlier analysis of 550 to 750 of the donors, 250 to 300 Gb of sequence data and approximately 100 million unique TCR beta sequences from 180 million or so T cells were reported. The aim of the study was to test whether cataloging public T cell receptors could identify signatures of past pathogen exposure. Rather than using new phenotypic data, the later analysis identified candidate immune exposures from TCR beta sequences and from how often those sequences occurred across donors. All discovery cohort repertoires had been generated on a single sequencing platform. In a later genetic analysis, genome-wide SNP genotypes for about 55% of the roughly 700 donors were used, and that subset was treated as a discovery cohort. Donor age, sex, ethnicity and CMV serostatus were collected together with the repertoire data. Among the roughly 400 genotyped donors, around 79% belonged to the genetic ancestry cluster associated with self-reported Caucasian donors. Along with the roughly 670-subject first cohort, a separate validation cohort of over a hundred different subjects was used. A later analysis re-analyzed previously published TCR beta repertoires from approximately 700 donors and added high-resolution HLA genotyping to study TCR occurrence patterns. An early release covering roughly 640 HLA-typed donors comprised around 300 gigabases of sequencing data and around 85 million unique TCR sequences. The number of donors typed differed by locus, with roughly 620-630 for A, B, C, DRB1 and DQB1, about 500 for DQA1, under 610 for DPA1, and around 450 for DPB1. HLA typing covered class I and class II loci at four-digit resolution. An earlier analysis of fewer than 750 of the donors used high-throughput TCR beta sequencing to judge whether each TCR beta V gene segment behaved as functional or pseudogenic. The T cell repertoires of some 700 subjects were profiled by immunosequencing and related to cytomegalovirus serostatus. On average, around 230,000 unique TCR beta nucleotide sequences were sequenced per donor among roughly 430 genotyped donors of the cohort, with roughly 18% of those sequences being non-productive. Roughly 5 DR-DQ haplotypes were handled as single units for association and clustering, since linkage in the cohort was strong. High-throughput TCR immunosequencing, statistical association of individual TCRs with disease status, and machine learning were combined to predict cytomegalovirus infection status. The paper's findings and limits, for the study overall: The study listed 150 to 200 TCR beta chains as associated with cytomegalovirus. Correlated functional status among segregating V segments might be attributable to linkage disequilibrium, but an unknown experimental factor could not be ruled out. According to a later genetic analysis, donors in an Asian-associated ancestry cluster had fewer N-insertions in productive TCRs than the approximately 650-donor mean. Most CMV-associated TCR beta chains appeared to be HLA-restricted in a later analysis, and the HLA associations seemed to be driven largely by CMV exposure. When HLA alleles, especially DR and DQ, strongly co-occurred, TCR associations were difficult to assign to individual alleles. According to a later analysis, parvovirus B19, influenza, CMV and Epstein-Barr virus appeared linked to several top co-occurrence clusters. In both the original and validation cohorts, the classifier was reported to diagnose cytomegalovirus status with high specificity and sensitivity. The earlier analysis of a few hundred of the donors excluded some 16 rarely observed V segments, including chromosome 9 orphons, because counts were too low. The cohort was sequenced for TCR beta chains only, and without alpha or paired-chain data the features that could be detected were limited. Some IMGT-functional V segments, including TRBV6-2 and TRBV6-3, could not be told apart with the 87-base-pair reads, so those segments were excluded. In a later analysis, the rate of TCR association differed among HLA loci, with DRB1 alleles having the most associated TCRs and HLA-C alleles having the fewest. In vitro tests confirmed that a few of the cytomegalovirus-associated TCR beta chains recognize cytomegalovirus antigens. In an earlier analysis of fewer than 700 of the donors, most TCR beta V segments appeared in productive rearrangements about 87% or about 30% of the time, broadly matching IMGT annotations. At a false discovery rate of 0.05, a later analysis linked 16,951 TCR beta sequences to specific HLA alleles. A cluster of highly shared sequence variants was judged likely to represent a technical artifact of the sequencing pipeline. For the cohort, immune exposure information was limited to CMV serostatus. A further reported finding was that TCR beta sequences accurately predicted the HLA-A and HLA-B alleles for most subjects in the first cohort. Because some donors lacked HLA typing at each locus, the association tests relied only on the typed subset. The authors suggested that the approach could potentially be extended to other disease states and immunological phenotypes. While some public TCRs were present in many individuals, most TCR sequences turned up only very rarely across donors. A later analysis found that HLA-associated TCR beta chains were more clonally expanded and had lower generation probabilities than equally common non-associated chains. An association between a missense DCLRE1C variant and V-gene and J-gene trimming of TCR beta chains was found in a later genetic analysis and replicated in an independent cohort. Sequencing depth was assumed to be roughly uniform across donors in the presence/absence analyses, though that assumption may not hold.

Library preparation used the immunoSEQ multiplex PCR assay. The multiplex PCR relied on a mix of 60 forward primers for TCR Vbeta segments and 13 reverse primers for TCR Jbeta segments. Amplification of the CDR3 region of rearranged TCR beta genes was performed with a multiplex PCR assay on genomic DNA. The Illumina HiSeq System was used to sequence the amplified TCR beta libraries as 87-base-pair reads. Turning to the authors' computational methods: In a later analysis, some 80 million unique TCR beta chains were counted across the approximately 640 repertoires, and around 10 million of these chains were shared by at least two donors. A nearest-neighbor algorithm error-corrected the raw reads and collapsed the reads into unique sequences, merging closely related sequences to remove PCR and sequencing errors. To assign V, D and J gene segments, CDR3 sequences were aligned to IMGT reference sequences. For a sequence to be retained, a match of at least six nucleotides was required to both a V gene segment and a J gene segment. Rearrangements were called productive when the CDR3 lacked stop codons and stayed in frame with V and J; all others were non-productive. Following IMGT convention, CDR3 was defined as the stretch from the second conserved V-encoded cysteine up to the conserved J-encoded phenylalanine. In an earlier analysis of 500 to 650 of the donors, sequences lacking an unambiguous match to a single V gene segment were excluded. In an earlier analysis of 587 of the donors, V segments were called functional above 56.7% productive rearrangements and were called segregating when the between-donor standard deviation exceeded 5%. A statistical classification framework was built for diagnosing cytomegalovirus status from the catalog of TCR beta chain sequences. A later analysis assigned V and J genes by comparing TCR nucleotide sequences with IMGT/GENE-DB human TR gene sequences. In a later analysis, CDR3 sequences and most-parsimonious VDJ recombination scenarios were assigned using the TCRdist pipeline. In a later analysis, every TCR beta chain was defined by the combination of its CDR3 amino acid sequence and its V-gene family, and reads without a unique V-gene family were dropped. A later analysis removed 600 or so highly shared, low-generation-probability nucleotide sequences to deal with suspected cross-contamination and a sequencing artifact. For each public chain, a later analysis derived a clonal expansion index from normalized ranks of inferred template counts within each repertoire. A later analysis computed generation probabilities with a VDJ recombination model fitted to out-of-frame rearrangements, and checked the results against IGoR. In a later analysis, hypergeometric tests were used to score TCR-TCR, TCR-HLA and TCR-CMV co-occurrence, with a repertoire-size bias correction applied to TCR pairs. A later analysis estimated false discovery rates by permuting HLA or CMV assignments 20 times. A later analysis grouped co-occurring TCRs with DBSCAN, adding TCRdist sequence similarity when clustering within HLA-allele-positive subsets. Repertoires with fewer than 30,000 or more than 120,000 public chains, plus five repertoires with anomalous nucleotide sharing, were excluded from co-occurrence clustering. TCRdb stores this immuneACCESS table with in-frame sequences only. Part of the clones is absent; in the studies checked, under half of the shortfall reflects unresolved V genes, and no reason is known for the rest. V and J calls plus clone size are reproduced from that table; the DNA served to infer D and trimming. This sample comprises around 150,000 clones, about 80% of them detected only once. Around 7% of the sample is in the top ten clones.

Comments on this clone: No antigen is known for it. Base qualities are not recorded, but no much larger clone differs from it by a single base.

In total, 666 healthy bone marrow donors made up the cohort. At the time of sampling, all cohort members were nominally healthy, though unrecorded immune exposures were likely present. The donor was CMV seropositive and was included in the group of 290 or so seropositive cohort members. A peripheral blood sample was provided by each donor, and peripheral blood mononuclear cells were used for TCR beta sequencing. Genomic DNA was extracted from the blood cell samples with the Qiagen DNeasy Blood Extraction Kit. V is pared back by 4 bases and J by 1 base, with 15 bases lying between the germline termini. Measured from the cysteine to the phenylalanine, the CDR3 is 15 residues long. This entry keeps only the CDR3 DNA: 45 bases, framed from base 1. According to the germline V gene, CDR1 reads SGDLS and CDR2 reads YYNGEE.

The receptor comes from a man between 40 and 49 years old in good health and CMV-seropositive. Here the chain combines TRBV9 and TRBJ2-7, with TRBD2 as a weak D call on 6 bases. The sequenced sample consisted of PBMCs. The sequenced DNA: TGTGCCAGCAGCTTCAGGGCTAGCGCGTCCTACGAGCAGTACTTC. This yields the protein CASSFRASASYEQYF.